The 14 T cell receptor delta chains below come from one sample, sequenced in a study of gamma-delta T cells after stem cell transplantation. TCRdb re-called clones from the RT-PCR reads via CATT. The repertoire holds over a thousand delta-chain clones, with 2.9% as singletons. Input material: gamma-delta T cells. These receptors all stem from a human donor. It is not recorded whose cells these are; they may come from a transplant donor.

This clone came up a few times. The TCRdb protein comes from a much larger clone and disagrees with this DNA's translation at residue 6, likely due to a read error; the protein given here is derived from the DNA. The chain has TRDV2 and TRDJ1; D is possibly TRDD3 (6 bases). The ends were cut back, 3 bases at V and 1 base at J, with 20 bases in the middle. CDR3 size: 17 residues. The germline V gene encodes CDR1 GEAIGNYY and CDR2 EKD. This CDR3 is CACDARIGGGGTDKLIF. The CDR3 nucleotides are TGTGCCTGTGACGCCCGCATAGGTGGGGGGGGCACCGATAAACTCATCTTT.

This clone was counted only a few times. This DNA's translation and the protein TCRdb lists, from a much larger clone, do not match at residues 17 and 18, likely due to a read error; the protein shown is translated from the DNA. The chain has TRDV2 and TRDJ1, with D perhaps matching TRDD3 (5 bases). The V gene lost 0 bases and the J gene lost 4 bases, with 38 bases spanning the gap. CDR1 GEAIGNYY and CDR2 EKD come from the germline V gene. The CDR3 spans 23 residues. The CDR3 reads CACDTVTGQFPNLGDDCIDKLIF. For the CDR3, the DNA is TGTGCCTGTGACACCGTAACTGGCCAATTCCCCAACCTTGGGGACGACTGCATCGATAAACTCATCTTT.

On this clone: The protein TCRdb lists belongs to a much larger clone and differs from this DNA's translation at residue 18, which points to a read error; the protein shown is made from the DNA. The V call is TRDV1, the J call TRDJ1, with 13 bases that match TRDD3. The CDR3 contains 20 residues. CDR1 and CDR2 (germline): TSWWSYY, QGS. Written as DNA, the CDR3 is TGTGCTCTTGGGAGAGATTCCTGGACTGGGGGATACGGGGGCACCGATAAACCCATCTTT. Residues: CALGRDSWTGGYGGTDKPIF.

A word on this clone: Given a much more abundant clone one base away, this may be a read error. This chain links TRAV29/DV5 with TRDJ1, with 8 bases identical to TRDD3. Germline-derived CDR1 and CDR2 are NSMFDY and ISSIKDK. The CDR3 sequence is 18 residues long. This chain's CDR3 is CAASVGLGDPAYTDNLIF. The CDR3 DNA is TGTGCAGCAAGCGTTGGGCTGGGGGACCCAGCCTACACCGATAACCTCATCTTT. The full variable domain, completed using reference TRAV29/DV5 and TRDJ1, is DQQVKQNSPSLSVQEGRISILNCDYTNSMFDYFLWYKKYPAEGPTFLISISSIKDKNEDGRFTVFLNKSAKHLSLHIVPSQPGDSAVYFCAASVGLGDPAYTDNLIFGKGTRVTVEP.

Details on this clone: This may be a read error, as it is one base from a much larger clone. J is TRDJ1 and V is TRDV3; TRDD3 agrees at 7 bases. This CDR3 has 16 residues. Germline CDR1 is TVYSNPD and CDR2 is GDNSRS (reference sequence). The CDR3 coding sequence is TGTGCCTTTATTAGCTGGGGGGACATCCTCACCAATAAACTCATCTTT. Its protein product is CAFISWGDILTNKLIF.

Note on this clone: A single base is all that separates this from a far larger clone, so a read error is likely. The CDR3 spells CALGELPSLWVLYWGDRLRQYTDKLIF. As DNA, the CDR3 is TGTGCTCTTGGGGAACTCCCCTCGCTTTGGGTCCTCTACTGGGGGGACAGGCTCCGCCAGTACACCGATAAACTCATCTTT. The genes are TRDV1 and TRDJ1; 8 nucleotides agree with TRDD3. With V trimmed by 0 bases and J by 0 bases, 36 bases remained unmatched. CDR1 and CDR2 from the germline V gene are TSWWSYY and QGS. The CDR3 is 27 amino acids.

Sample share makes this clone large. The same CDR3 can be traced to other DNA sequences in this sample. The chain recombines TRDV1 with TRDJ1, with TRDD3 matching over 8 bases. V lost 3 bases, J lost 1 base, and 22 bases stayed unmatched. Germline V gene data show CDR1 as TSWWSYY and CDR2 as QGS. The CDR3 sequence is 21 residues long. The DNA for the CDR3 is TGTGCTCTTGGGGAGCCGATCCTCTTCCCCTGGGGGAGCTTGGTCACCGATAAACTCATCTTT. This sequence encodes CALGEPILFPWGSLVTDKLIF.

This clone occurred a few times. This may arise from a read error, as a much more abundant clone is one base away. The rearrangement links TRDV2 to TRDJ1; D may be TRDD3 (6 bases). The CDR3 has 18 amino acids. CDR1 and CDR2 from the germline V gene are GEAIGNYY and EKD. CDR3 sequence reads: CACDTVGGRIVFTDKLTF. DNA for the CDR3: TGTGCCTGTGACACCGTGGGGGGAAGGATCGTTTTTACCGATAAACTCACCTTT.

Worth noting for this clone: The likely explanation is a read error, given a far larger clone one base away. The CDR3 DNA reads as TGTGCCCGTGACACCGGTGGATTCACCGATAAACTCATCTTT. This translates into CARDTGGFTDKLIF. The chain joins TRDV2 to TRDJ1, with no clear D. Germline V gene lookup returns CDR1 GEAIGNYY and CDR2 EKD. The length of the CDR3 is 14 residues.

Within the sample, this clone is large. A far bigger clonotype differs at one base, so this is likely a read error. V is TRDV2 and J is TRDJ1; TRDD3 aligns across 7 bases. Per germline, CDR1 GEAIGNYY and CDR2 EKD. The CDR3 loop spans 17 amino acids. The CDR3 DNA follows: TGTGCCTGTGACCCCGCCGAGGGGGATTCGTACACCGATAAACCCATCTTT. This sequence encodes CACDPAEGDSYTDKPIF.

As to this clone: A far larger clone is one nucleotide away, so this likely arose from a read error. V gene TRDV1 combines with J gene TRDJ1; D is perhaps TRDD3 (6 bases). The CDR3 is 18 amino acids. V was cut by 1 base and J by 0 bases, with 18 bases left in between. Germline loops: CDR1 TSWWSYY, CDR2 QGS. The CDR3 is CALGEPRGEELYTDKLIF. In DNA form, the CDR3 reads TGTGCTCTTGGGGAACCTCGGGGGGAGGAACTTTACACCGATAAACTCATCTTT.

Of note for this clone: A far larger clone is just one base off, so this is likely a read error. This sequence joins TRDV2 and TRDJ1; the D is unclear. This CDR3 spans 24 amino acids. The germline gives CDR1 GEAIGNYY, CDR2 EKD. The CDR3 region is CACDTVGSTGGVIGNWEYTDKPIF. The CDR3 DNA follows: TGTGCCTGTGACACGGTCGGGTCTACGGGCGGGGTTATAGGTAATTGGGAGTACACCGATAAACCCATCTTT.

This clone appeared a few times. A far bigger clonotype differs at one base, so this is likely a read error. The rearrangement uses TRDV2 and TRDJ1; 9 bases line up with TRDD3. Per germline, CDR1 GEAIGNYY and CDR2 EKD. The CDR3 length is 15 residues. The CDR3 region is CACDTGGYSTEKLIF. The CDR3 coding sequence is TGTGCCTGTGACACCGGGGGATACAGCACCGAAAAACTCATCTTT.

In this sample, this clone is large. This likely came from a read error, as a far larger clone is one base away. The chain carries TRDV2 and TRDJ1, with 7 bases matching TRDD3. Per germline, CDR1 GEAIGNYY and CDR2 EKD. The CDR3 totals 17 residues. V trimming: 3 bases; J trimming: 3 bases; junction bases outside the gene matches: 15. The CDR3: CACDPAEGDSYADKLIF. CDR3 nucleotides: TGTGCCTGTGACCCCGCCGAGGGGGATTCGTACGCCGATAAACTCATCTTT.